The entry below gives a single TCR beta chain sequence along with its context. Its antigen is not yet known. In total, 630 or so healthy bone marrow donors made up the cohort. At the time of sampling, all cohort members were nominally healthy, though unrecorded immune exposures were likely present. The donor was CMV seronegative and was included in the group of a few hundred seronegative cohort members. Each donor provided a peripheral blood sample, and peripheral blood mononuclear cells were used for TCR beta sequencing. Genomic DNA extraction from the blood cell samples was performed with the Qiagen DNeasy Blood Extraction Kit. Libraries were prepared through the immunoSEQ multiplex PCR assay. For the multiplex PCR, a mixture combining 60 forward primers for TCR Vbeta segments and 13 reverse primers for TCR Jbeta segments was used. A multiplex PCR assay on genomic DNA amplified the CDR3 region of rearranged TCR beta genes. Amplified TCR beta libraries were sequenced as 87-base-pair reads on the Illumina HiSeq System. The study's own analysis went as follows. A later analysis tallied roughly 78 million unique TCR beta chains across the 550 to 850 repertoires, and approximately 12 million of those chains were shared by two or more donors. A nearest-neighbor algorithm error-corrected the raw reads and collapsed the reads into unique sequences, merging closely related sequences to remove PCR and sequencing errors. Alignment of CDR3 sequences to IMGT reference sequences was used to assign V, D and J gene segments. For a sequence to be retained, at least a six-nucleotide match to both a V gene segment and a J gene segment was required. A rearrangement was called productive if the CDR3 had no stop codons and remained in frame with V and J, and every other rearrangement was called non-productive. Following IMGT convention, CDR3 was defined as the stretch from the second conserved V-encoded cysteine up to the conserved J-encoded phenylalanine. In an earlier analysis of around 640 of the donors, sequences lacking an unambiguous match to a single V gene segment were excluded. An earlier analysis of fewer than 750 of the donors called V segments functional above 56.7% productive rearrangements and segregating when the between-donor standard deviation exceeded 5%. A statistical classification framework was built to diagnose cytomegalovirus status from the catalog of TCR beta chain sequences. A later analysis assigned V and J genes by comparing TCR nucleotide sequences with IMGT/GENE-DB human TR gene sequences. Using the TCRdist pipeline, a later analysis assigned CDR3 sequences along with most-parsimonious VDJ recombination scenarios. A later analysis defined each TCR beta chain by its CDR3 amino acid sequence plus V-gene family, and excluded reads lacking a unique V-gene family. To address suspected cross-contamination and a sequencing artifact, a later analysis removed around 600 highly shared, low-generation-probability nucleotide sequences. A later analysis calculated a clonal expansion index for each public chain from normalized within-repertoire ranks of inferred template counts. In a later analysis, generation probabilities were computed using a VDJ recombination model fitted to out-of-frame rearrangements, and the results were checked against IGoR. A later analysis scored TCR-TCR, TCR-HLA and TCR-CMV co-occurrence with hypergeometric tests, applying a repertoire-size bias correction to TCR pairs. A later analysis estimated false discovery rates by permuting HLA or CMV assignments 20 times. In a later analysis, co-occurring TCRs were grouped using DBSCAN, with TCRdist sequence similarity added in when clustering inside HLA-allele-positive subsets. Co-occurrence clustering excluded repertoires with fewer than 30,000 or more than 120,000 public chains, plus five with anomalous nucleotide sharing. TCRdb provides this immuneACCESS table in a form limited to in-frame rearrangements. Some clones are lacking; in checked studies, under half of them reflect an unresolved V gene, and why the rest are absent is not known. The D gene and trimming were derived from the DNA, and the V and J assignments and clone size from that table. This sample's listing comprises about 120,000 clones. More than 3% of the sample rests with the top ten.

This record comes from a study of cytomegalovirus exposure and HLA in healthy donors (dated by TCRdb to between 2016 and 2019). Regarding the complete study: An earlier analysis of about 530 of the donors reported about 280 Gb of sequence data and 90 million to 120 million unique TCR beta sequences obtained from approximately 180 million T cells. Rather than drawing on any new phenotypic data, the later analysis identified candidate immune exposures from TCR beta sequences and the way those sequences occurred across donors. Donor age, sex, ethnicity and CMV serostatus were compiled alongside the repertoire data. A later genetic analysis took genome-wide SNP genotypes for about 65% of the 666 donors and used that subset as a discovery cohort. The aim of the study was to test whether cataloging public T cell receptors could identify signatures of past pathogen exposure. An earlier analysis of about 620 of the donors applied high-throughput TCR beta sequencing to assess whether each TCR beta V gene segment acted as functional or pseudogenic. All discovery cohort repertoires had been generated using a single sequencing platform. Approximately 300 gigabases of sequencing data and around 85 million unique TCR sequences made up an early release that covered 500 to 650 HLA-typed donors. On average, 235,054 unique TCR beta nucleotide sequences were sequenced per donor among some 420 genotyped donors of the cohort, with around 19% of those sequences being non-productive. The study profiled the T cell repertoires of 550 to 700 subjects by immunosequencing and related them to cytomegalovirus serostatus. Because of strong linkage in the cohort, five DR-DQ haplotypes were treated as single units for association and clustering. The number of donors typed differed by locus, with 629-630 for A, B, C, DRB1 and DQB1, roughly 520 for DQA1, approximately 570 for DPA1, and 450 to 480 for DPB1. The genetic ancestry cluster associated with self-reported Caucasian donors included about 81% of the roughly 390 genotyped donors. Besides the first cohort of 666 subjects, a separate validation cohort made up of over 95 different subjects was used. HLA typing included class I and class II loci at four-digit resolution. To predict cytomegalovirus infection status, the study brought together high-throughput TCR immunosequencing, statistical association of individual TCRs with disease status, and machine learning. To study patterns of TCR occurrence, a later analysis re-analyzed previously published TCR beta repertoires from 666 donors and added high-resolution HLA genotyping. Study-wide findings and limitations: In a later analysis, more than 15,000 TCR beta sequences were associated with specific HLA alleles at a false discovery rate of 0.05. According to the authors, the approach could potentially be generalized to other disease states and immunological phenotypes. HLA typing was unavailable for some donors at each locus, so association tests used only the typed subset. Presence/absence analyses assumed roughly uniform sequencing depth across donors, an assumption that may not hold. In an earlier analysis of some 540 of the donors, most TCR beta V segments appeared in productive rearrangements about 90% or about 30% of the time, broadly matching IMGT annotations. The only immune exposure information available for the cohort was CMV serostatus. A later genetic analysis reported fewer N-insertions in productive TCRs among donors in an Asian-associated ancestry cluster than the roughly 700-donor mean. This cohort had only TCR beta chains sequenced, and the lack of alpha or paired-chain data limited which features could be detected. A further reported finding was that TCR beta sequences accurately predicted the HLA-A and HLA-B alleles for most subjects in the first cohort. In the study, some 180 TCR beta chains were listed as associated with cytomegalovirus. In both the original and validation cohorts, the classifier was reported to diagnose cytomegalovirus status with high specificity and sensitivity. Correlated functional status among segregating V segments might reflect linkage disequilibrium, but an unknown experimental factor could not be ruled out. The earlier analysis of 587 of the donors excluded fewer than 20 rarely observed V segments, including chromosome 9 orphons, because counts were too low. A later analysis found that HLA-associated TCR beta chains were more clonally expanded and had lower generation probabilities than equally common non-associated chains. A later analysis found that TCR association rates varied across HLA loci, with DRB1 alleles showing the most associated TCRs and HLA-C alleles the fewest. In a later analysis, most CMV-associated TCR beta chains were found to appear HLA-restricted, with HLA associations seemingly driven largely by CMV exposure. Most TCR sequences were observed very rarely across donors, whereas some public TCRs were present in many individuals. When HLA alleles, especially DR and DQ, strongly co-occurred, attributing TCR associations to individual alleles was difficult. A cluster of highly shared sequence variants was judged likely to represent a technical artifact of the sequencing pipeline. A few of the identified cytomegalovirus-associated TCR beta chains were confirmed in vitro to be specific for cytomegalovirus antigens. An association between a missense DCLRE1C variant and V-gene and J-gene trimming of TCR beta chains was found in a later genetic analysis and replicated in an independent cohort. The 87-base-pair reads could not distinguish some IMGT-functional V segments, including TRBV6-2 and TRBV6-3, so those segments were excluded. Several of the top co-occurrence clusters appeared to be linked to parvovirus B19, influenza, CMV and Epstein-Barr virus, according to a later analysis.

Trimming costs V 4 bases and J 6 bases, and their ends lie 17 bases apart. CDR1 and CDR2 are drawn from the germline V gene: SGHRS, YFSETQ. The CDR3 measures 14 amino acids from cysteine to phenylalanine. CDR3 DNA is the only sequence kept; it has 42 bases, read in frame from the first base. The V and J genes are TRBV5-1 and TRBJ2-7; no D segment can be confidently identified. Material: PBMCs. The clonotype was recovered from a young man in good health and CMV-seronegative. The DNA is TGCGCCAGCAGCCCAGCCCCCGGTAAGCGCGAGCAGTACTTC. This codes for CASSPAPGKREQYF.